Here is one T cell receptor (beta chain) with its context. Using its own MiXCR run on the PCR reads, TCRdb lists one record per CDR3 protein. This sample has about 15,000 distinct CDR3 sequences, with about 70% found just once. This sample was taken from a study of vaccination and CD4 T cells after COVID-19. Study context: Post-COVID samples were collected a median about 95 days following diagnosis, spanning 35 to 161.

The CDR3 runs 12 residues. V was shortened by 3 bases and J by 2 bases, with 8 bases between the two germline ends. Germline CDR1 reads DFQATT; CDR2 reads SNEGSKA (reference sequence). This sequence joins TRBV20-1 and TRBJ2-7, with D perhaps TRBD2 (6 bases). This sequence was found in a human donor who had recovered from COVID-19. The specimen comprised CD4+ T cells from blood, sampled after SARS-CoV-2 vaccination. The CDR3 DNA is TGCAGTGCTAGGACTAGTCCCTACGAGCAGTACTTC. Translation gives CSARTSPYEQYF.